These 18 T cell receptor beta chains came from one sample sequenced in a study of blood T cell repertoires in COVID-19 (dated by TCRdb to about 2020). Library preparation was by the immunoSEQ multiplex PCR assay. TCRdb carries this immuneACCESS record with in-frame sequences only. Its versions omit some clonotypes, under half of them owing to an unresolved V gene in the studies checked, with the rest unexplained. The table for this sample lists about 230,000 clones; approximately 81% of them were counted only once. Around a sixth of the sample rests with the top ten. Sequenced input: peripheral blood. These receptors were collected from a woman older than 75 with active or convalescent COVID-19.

The CDR3 reads CASRLQVSEAFF. CDR3 bases: TGTGCCAGCAGACTACAGGTGTCAGAAGCTTTCTTT. This chain uses TRBV6-6 with TRBJ1-1, with TRBD1 as a possible D gene (5 bases). From germline, CDR1 is MNHNY and CDR2 SVGAGI (reference sequence). The CDR3 totals 12 residues. The V gene lost 6 bases and the J gene lost 8 bases, with 13 bases spanning the gap.

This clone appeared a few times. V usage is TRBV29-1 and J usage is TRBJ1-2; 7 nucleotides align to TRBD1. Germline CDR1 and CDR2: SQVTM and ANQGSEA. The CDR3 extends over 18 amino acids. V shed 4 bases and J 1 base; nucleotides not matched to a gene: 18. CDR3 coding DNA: TGCAGCGTTGTGATTGGGTCCCAGGGGCACAGGGGTAACTATGGCTACACCTTC. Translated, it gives CSVVIGSQGHRGNYGYTF.

CDR3 residues: CASSFRLAGVYNEQFF. For the CDR3, the DNA is TGTGCCAGCAGCTTCCGACTAGCGGGAGTTTACAATGAGCAGTTCTTC. The chain carries TRBV9 and TRBJ2-1, with 12 bases aligning to TRBD2. The CDR3 loop spans 16 amino acids. J gave up 4 bases and V 4 bases, and 6 bases lay outside the gene matches. Germline CDR1 reads SGDLS; CDR2 reads YYNGEE.

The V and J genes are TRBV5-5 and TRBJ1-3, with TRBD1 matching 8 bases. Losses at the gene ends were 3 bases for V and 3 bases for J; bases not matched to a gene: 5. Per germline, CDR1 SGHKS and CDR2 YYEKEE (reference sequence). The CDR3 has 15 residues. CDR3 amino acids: CASSSGGADGNTIYF. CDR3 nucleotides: TGTGCCAGCAGCTCAGGGGGCGCGGATGGAAACACCATATATTTT.

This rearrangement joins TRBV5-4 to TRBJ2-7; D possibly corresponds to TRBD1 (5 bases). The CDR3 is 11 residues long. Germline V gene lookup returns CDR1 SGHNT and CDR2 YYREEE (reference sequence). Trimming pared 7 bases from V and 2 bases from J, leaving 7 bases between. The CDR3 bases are TGTGCCAGCGGGGCCACCTACGAGCAGTACTTC. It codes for CASGATYEQYF.

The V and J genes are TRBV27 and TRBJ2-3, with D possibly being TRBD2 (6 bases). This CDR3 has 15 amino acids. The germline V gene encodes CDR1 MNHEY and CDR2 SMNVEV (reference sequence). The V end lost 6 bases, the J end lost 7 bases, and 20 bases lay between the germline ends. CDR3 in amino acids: CASSRTLASSHTQYF. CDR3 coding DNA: TGTGCCAGCAGCCGCACGCTAGCGTCCTCGCATACGCAGTATTTT.

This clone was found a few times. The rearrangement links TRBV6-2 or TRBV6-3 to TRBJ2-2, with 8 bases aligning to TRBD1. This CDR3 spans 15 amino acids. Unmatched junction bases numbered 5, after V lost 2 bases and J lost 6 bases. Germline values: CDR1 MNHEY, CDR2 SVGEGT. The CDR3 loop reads CASSYTSGGSGELFF. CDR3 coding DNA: TGTGCCAGCAGTTACACGTCAGGGGGCTCCGGGGAGCTGTTTTTT.

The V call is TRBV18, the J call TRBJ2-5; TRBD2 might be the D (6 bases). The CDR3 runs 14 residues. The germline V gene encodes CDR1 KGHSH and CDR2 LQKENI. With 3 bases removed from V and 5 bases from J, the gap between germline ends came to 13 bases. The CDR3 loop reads CASSPDYMAETQYF. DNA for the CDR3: TGTGCCAGCTCACCGGACTATATGGCGGAGACCCAGTACTTC.

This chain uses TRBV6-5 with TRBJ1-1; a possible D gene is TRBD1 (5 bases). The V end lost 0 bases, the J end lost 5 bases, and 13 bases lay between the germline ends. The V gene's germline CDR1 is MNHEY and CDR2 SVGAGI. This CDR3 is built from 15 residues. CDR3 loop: CASSYSAGLGTEAFF. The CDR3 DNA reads TGTGCCAGCAGTTACTCCGCAGGGCTGGGGACTGAAGCTTTCTTT.

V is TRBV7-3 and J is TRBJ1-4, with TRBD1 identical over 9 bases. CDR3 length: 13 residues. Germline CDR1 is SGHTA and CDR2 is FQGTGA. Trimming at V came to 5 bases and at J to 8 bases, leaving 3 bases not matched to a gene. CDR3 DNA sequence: TGTGCCAGCAGCCCCGGGACAGGGGAAAAACTGTTTTTT. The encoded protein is CASSPGTGEKLFF.

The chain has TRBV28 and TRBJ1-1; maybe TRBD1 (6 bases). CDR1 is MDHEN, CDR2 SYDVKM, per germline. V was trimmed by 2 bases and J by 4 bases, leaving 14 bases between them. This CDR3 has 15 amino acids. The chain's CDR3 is CASSLSGGAGTEAFF. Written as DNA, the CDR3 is TGTGCCAGCAGTTTAAGTGGGGGGGCAGGCACTGAAGCTTTCTTT.

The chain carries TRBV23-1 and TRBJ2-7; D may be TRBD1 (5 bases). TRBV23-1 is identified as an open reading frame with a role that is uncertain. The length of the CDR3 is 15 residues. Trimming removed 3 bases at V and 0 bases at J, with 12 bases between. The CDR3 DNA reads TGCGCCAGCAGTCATCAGGGAAACTCCTCCTACGAGCAGTACTTC. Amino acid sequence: CASSHQGNSSYEQYF.

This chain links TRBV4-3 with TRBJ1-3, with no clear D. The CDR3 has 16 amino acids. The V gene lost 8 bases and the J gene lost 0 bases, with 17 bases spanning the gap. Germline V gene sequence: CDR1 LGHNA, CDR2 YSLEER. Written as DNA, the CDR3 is TGCGCCAGCCCTATAGTCGGACTCAGCTCTGGAAACACCATATATTTT. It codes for CASPIVGLSSGNTIYF.

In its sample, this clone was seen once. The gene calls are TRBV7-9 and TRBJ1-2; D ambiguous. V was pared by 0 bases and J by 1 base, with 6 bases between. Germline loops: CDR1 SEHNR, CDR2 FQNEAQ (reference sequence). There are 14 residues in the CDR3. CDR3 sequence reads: CASSLAGFNYGYTF. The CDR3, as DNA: TGTGCCAGCAGCTTAGCCGGGTTTAACTATGGCTACACCTTC. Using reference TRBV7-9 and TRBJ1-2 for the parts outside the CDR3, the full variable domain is DTGVSQNPRHKITKRGQNVTFRCDPISEHNRLYWYRQTLGQGPEFLTYFQNEAQLEKSRLLSDRFSAERPKGSFSTLEIQRTEQGDSAMYLCASSLAGFNYGYTFGSGTRLTVV.

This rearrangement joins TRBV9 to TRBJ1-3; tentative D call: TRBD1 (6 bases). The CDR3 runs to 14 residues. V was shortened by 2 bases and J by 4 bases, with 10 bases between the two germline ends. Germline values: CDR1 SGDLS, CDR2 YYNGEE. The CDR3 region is CASSVDRWGNTIYF. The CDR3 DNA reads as TGTGCCAGCAGCGTCGACAGGTGGGGAAACACCATATATTTT.

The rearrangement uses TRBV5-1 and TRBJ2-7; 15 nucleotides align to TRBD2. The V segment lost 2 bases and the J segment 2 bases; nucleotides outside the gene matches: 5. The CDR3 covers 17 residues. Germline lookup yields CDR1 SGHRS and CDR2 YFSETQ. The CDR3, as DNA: TGCGCCAGCAGCTTCGGACTAGCGGGGGGGCAGGCCTACGAGCAGTACTTC. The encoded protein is CASSFGLAGGQAYEQYF. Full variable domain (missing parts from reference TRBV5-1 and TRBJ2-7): KAGVTQTPRYLIKTRGQQVTLSCSPISGHRSVSWYQQTPGQGLQFLFEYFSETQRNKGNFPGRFSGRQFSNSRSEMNVSTLELGDSALYLCASSFGLAGGQAYEQYFGPGTRLTVT.

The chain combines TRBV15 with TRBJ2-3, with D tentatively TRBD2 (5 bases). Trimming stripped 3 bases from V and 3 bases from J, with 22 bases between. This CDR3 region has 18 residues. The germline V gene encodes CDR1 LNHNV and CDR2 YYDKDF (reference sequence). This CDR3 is CATSRGLGGPRITDTQYF. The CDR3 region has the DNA TGTGCCACCAGCAGGGGCTTGGGCGGGCCTAGGATTACAGATACGCAGTATTTT.

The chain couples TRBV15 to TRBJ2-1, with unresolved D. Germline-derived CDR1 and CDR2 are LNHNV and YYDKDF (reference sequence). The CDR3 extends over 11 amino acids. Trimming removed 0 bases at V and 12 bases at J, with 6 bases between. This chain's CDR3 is CATSRDGWQFF. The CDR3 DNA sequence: TGTGCCACCAGCAGAGACGGGTGGCAGTTCTTC.